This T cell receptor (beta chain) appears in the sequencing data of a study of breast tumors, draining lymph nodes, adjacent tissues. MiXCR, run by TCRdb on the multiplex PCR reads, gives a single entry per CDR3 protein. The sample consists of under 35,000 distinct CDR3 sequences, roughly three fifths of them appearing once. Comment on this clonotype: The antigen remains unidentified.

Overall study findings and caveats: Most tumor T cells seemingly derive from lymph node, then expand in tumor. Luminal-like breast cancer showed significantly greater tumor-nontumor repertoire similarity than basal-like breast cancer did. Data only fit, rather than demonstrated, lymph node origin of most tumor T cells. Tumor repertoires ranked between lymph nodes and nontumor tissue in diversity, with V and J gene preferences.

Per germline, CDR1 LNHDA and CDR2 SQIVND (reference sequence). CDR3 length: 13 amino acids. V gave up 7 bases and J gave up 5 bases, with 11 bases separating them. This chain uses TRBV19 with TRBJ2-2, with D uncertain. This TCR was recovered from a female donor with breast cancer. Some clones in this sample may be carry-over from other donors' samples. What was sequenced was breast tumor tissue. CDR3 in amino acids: CASNAARTGELFF. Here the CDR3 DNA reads TGTGCCAGTAACGCCGCTCGTACCGGGGAGCTGTTTTTT.